These 2 T cell receptor beta chains share one sample of origin, sequenced in a study of T cells in Graves' hyperthyroidism and ophthalmopathy. Template material for amplifying TCR beta CDR3 regions consisted of RNA transcripts. First-round RT-PCR of the TCR CDR3 relied on the HTBI primer set. MiXCR was run by TCRdb on the multiplex PCR reads, yielding one entry per CDR3 protein. The sample has around 700,000 distinct CDR3 sequences, roughly a third seen once; the top ten hold 31%. The sequenced sample was blood. These receptors were obtained from a woman aged 40-49 years with Graves' hyperthyroidism.

This clonotype was seen repeatedly, ten times or more. The J gene is TRBJ1-5, the V gene TRBV19; perhaps TRBD1 as D (6 bases). The CDR3 contains 18 residues. V lost 3 bases to trimming and J lost 4 bases, with 22 bases between them. CDR1 and CDR2 from the germline V gene are LNHDA and SQIVND (reference sequence). The CDR3 loop reads CASSMFMWQGRSNQPQHF. The CDR3 nucleotides read TGTGCCAGTAGTATGTTCATGTGGCAGGGGCGATCGAATCAGCCCCAGCATTTT.

This clonotype was detected many times. This chain joins TRBV5-1 and TRBJ1-1; D uncertain. Germline V gene sequence: CDR1 SGHRS, CDR2 YFSETQ. The CDR3 covers 13 residues. Trimming removed 3 bases at V and 6 bases at J, with 12 bases between. The CDR3 DNA reads as TGCGCCAGCAGCTCGGACGGGTGGTCTGAAGCTTTCTTT. Amino acid sequence: CASSSDGWSEAFF.